Below, 12 T cell receptor beta chains from the same sample are listed, as sequenced in a study of patients and donors after allogeneic stem cell transplantation. TCRdb passed the RT-PCR reads through MiXCR, listing each CDR3 protein once. The repertoire holds about 400,000 distinct CDR3 sequences, with 16% as singletons. Sequencing used blood, either unsorted or a sorted T cell fraction (not recorded which). Receptors originate from a human donor who was either an allogeneic HSCT recipient or a stem cell or donor lymphocyte infusion donor (not recorded which). It is not recorded whose cells these are; they may come from a transplant donor.

The sample holds one count of this clonotype. The junction departs from germline at one end; a sequencing error may be responsible. J is TRBJ2-2 and V is TRBV7-2; TRBD1 agrees at 8 bases. The length of the CDR3 is 16 residues. Looked up from germline, CDR1 is SGHTA and CDR2 is FQGNSA. The CDR3 DNA reads as TGTGCCAGCAGCCGTCAGGGGGCCGCGAACACCTGGGAGCTGTTTTTT. It is translated as CASSRQGAANTWELFF.

This clonotype was detected a few times. This chain uses TRBV4-3 with TRBJ1-1; maybe TRBD1 (6 bases). The CDR3 totals 14 residues. V lost 4 bases to trimming and J lost 4 bases, with 13 bases between them. Germline V gene data show CDR1 as LGHNA and CDR2 as YSLEER. The CDR3 protein is CASSRGTGFTEAFF. For the CDR3, the DNA is TGCGCCAGCAGCCGAGGTACAGGGTTCACTGAAGCTTTCTTT.

The chain uses TRBV7-6 and TRBJ2-3; a weak D match, TRBD1 (5 bases). V shed 2 bases and J shed 4 bases, with 13 bases lying between them. Germline V lookup: CDR1 SGHVS, CDR2 FNYEAQ. The CDR3 is 15 residues long. CDR3: CASSLTLSRADTQYF. CDR3 nucleotides: TGTGCCAGCAGCTTAACCCTTAGCAGGGCAGATACGCAGTATTTT.

A few counts support this clonotype. The chain is built from TRBV3-1 and TRBJ1-1; D remains unclear. V was shortened by 2 bases and J by 5 bases, with 15 bases between the two germline ends. Germline lookup yields CDR1 LGHDT and CDR2 YNNKEL (reference sequence). CDR3 size: 15 residues. The CDR3 DNA sequence: TGTGCCAGCAGCCAAAGGATAGGAGGGTGGACTGAAGCTTTCTTT. Translated: CASSQRIGGWTEAFF.

The chain recombines TRBV27 with TRBJ2-7; D call uncertain. The CDR3 totals 13 residues. Trimming stripped 3 bases from V and 4 bases from J, with 10 bases between. CDR1 MNHEY and CDR2 SMNVEV come from the germline V gene (reference sequence). DNA of the CDR3: TGTGCCAGCAGTTTCCTCTTCGGGTACGAGCAGTACTTC. Translating gives CASSFLFGYEQYF.

Written as DNA, the CDR3 is TGTGCCAGCATCACGGACGGGACAGGGTCATCACCCCTCCACTTT. It translates to CASITDGTGSSPLHF. J is TRBJ1-6 and V is TRBV21-1; TRBD1, as called in the table, went unchecked against the DNA. TRBV21-1 is deemed a pseudogene. CDR3 size: 15 residues.

J is TRBJ2-2 and V is TRBV9; possibly TRBD2 for D (5 bases). Germline CDR1 is SGDLS and CDR2 is YYNGEE. The CDR3 runs 13 residues. Trimming took off 2 bases at V and 6 bases at J, with 8 bases between the two ends. CDR3 in DNA: TGTGCCAGCAGCGTTCTAGCAGCCGGGGAGCTGTTTTTT. The encoded protein is CASSVLAAGELFF.

This clonotype has only a few counts. The rearrangement links TRBV7-8 to TRBJ2-1; TRBD1 might be the D (6 bases). Trimming pared 5 bases from V and 6 bases from J, leaving 14 bases between. Germline CDR1 SGHVS, CDR2 FQNEAQ. The CDR3 extends over 14 amino acids. In DNA form, the CDR3 reads TGTGCCAGCAGCCCCAGGGGTTTGCTCAATGAGCAGTTCTTC. Translating gives CASSPRGLLNEQFF.

The chain joins TRBV12-3 or TRBV12-4 to TRBJ2-1; 14 bases align to TRBD2. The CDR3 covers 17 residues. V lost 5 bases and J lost 3; bases outside the gene matches: 6. CDR3 sequence (DNA): TGTGCCAGCAGTCCAGGACTAGCGGGGGGAAACTACAATGAGCAGTTCTTC. This sequence encodes CASSPGLAGGNYNEQFF.

This clonotype appeared many times. The rearrangement uses TRBV7-8 and TRBJ2-7; weak D call: TRBD1 (6 bases). With 4 bases removed from V and 5 bases from J, the gap between germline ends came to 15 bases. This CDR3 contains 14 residues. Germline V lookup: CDR1 SGHVS, CDR2 FQNEAQ. As DNA, the CDR3 is TGTGCCAGCAGCTATCTCACAGGGTTCGACGAGCAGTACTTC. It specifies CASSYLTGFDEQYF.

The table lists this clonotype with a few counts. The chain carries TRBV21-1 and TRBJ2-7; TRBD2 is the table's D call, not checked against the DNA. TRBV21-1 is listed as a pseudogene. The length of the CDR3 is 16 residues. CDR3 in amino acids: CASSKETSGRSYEQYF. The CDR3 DNA sequence: TGTGCCAGCAGCAAAGAAACTAGCGGGCGTTCCTACGAGCAGTACTTC.

The chain has TRBV19 and TRBJ1-2, with D maybe TRBD1 (5 bases). V lost 5 bases and J lost 4, with 17 bases in between. CDR3 size: 15 residues. Per the germline V gene, CDR1 is LNHDA and CDR2 is SQIVND (reference sequence). CDR3 DNA sequence: TGTGCCAGTAGTCCCAGGAGGGACGGCACCTATGGCTACACCTTC. It specifies CASSPRRDGTYGYTF.